This TCR beta chain was sequenced for a study of CD8 T cells in ankylosing spondylitis. The CDR3 spans 14 residues. CDR1 is SGHTA, CDR2 FQGNSA, per germline. The V end was cut by 5 bases, the J end by 2 bases, with 13 bases between. This clonotype has more than one count but fewer than ten. Its specificity is not known. 5'-RACE, quantitative and with molecular barcodes, yielded the TCR beta libraries. TCRdb called the 5' RACE reads again in MiXCR, with one record for every CDR3 protein. The sample has some 200,000 distinct CDR3 sequences, 15% to 20% seen once. Findings and limits, study-wide: Disease-linked clones bore a CD8+ phenotype and were relatively rare in peripheral blood. Seven to nine highly homologous variants formed a TCR beta motif that appeared characteristic of ankylosing spondylitis blood. Matched synovial fluid from ankylosing spondylitis patients was reported to be enriched for disease-linked clones.

Sequenced material: blood, either unsorted or a sorted T cell fraction (not recorded which). The source of this sequence is a male donor under 30 with ankylosing spondylitis or in good health (not recorded which). The chain joins TRBV7-2 to TRBJ2-7, with D possibly called TRBD1 or TRBD2 (5 bases each). CDR3 sequence: CASSTTRGPYEQYF. DNA of the CDR3: TGTGCCAGCAGCACTACTAGGGGCCCCTACGAGCAGTACTTC.